The T cell receptor (beta chain) under discussion was sequenced for a study of cytomegalovirus exposure and HLA in healthy donors. On this clone itself: Antigen: not known.

Some clones are missing from TCRdb's copy, which holds only in-frame ones; the method was immunoSEQ multiplex PCR. The sample yields about 64,000 clones, more than 85% seen once. Whole-study findings and limits: Associated with cytomegalovirus, according to the listing, were 150 to 200 TCR beta chains.

The TCR sequence derives from a woman younger than 30 in good health and CMV-seronegative. Source material: PBMCs.

CDR3: CASSPTSGINEQYF. The CDR3 DNA follows: TGTGCCAGCTCACCAACTAGCGGGATAAACGAGCAGTACTTC. The J gene is TRBJ2-7, the V gene TRBV18; TRBD2 matches 10 bases. The CDR3 is 14 residues long. Losses at the gene ends were 2 bases for V and 5 bases for J; bases not matched to a gene: 3. Germline loops: CDR1 KGHSH, CDR2 LQKENI.